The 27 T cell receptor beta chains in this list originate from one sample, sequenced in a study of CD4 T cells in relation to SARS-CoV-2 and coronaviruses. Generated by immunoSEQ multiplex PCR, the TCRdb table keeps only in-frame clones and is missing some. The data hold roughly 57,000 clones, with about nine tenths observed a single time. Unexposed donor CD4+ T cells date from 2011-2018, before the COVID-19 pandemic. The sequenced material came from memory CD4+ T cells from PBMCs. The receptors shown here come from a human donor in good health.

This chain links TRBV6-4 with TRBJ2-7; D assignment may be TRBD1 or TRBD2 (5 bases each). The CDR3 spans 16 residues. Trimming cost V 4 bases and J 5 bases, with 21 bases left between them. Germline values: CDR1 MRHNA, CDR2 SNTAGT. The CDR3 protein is CASSVTRDGSPDEQYF. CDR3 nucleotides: TGTGCCAGCAGTGTCACCCGGGACGGATCCCCCGACGAGCAGTACTTC.

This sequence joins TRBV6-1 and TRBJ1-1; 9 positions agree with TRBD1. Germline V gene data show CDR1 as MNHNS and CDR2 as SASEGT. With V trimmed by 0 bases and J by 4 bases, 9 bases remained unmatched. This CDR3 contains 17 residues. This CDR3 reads CASSEARGTGRGTEAFF. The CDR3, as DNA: TGTGCCAGCAGTGAAGCCCGAGGGACAGGGAGGGGCACTGAAGCTTTCTTT.

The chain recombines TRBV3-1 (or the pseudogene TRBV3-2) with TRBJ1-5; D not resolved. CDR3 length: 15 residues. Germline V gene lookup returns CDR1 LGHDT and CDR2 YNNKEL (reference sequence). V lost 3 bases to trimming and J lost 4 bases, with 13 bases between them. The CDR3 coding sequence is TGTGCCAGCAGCCAGGGTACCCTACGGAATCAGCCCCAGCATTTT. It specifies CASSQGTLRNQPQHF.

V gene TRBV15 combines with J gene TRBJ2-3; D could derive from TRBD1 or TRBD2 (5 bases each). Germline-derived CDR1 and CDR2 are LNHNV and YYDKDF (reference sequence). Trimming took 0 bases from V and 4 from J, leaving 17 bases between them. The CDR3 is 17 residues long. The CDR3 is CATSRDLGEYVADTQYF. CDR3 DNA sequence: TGTGCCACCAGCAGAGATCTGGGGGAGTATGTGGCAGATACGCAGTATTTT.

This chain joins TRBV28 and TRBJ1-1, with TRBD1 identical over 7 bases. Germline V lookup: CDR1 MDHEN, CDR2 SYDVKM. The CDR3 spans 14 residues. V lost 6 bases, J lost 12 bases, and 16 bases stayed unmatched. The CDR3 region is CASRPTDRVRGTFF. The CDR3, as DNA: TGTGCCAGCAGACCCACCGACAGGGTTCGGGGGACTTTCTTT. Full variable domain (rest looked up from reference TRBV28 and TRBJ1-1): DVKVTQSSRYLVKRTGEKVFLECVQDMDHENMFWYRQDPGLGLRLIYFSYDVKMKEKGDIPEGYSVSREKKERFSLILESASTNQTSMYLCASRPTDRVRGTFFGQGTRLTVV.

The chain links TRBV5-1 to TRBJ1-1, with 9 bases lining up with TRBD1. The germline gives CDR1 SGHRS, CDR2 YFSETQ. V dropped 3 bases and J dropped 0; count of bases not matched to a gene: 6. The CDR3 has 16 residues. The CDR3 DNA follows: TGCGCCAGCAGCTCAACAGGGGGCAGGATGAACACTGAAGCTTTCTTT. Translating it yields CASSSTGGRMNTEAFF.

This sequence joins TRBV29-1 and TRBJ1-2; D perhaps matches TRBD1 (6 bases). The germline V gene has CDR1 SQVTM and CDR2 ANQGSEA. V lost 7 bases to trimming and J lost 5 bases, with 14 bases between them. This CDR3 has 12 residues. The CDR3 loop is CSGGGGSYGYTF. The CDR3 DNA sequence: TGCAGCGGTGGCGGGGGCAGTTATGGCTACACCTTC. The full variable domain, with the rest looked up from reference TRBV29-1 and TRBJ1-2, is SAVISQKPSRDICQRGTSLTIQCQVDSQVTMMFWYRQQPGQSLTLIATANQGSEATYESGFVIDKFPISRPNLTFSTLTVSNMSPEDSSIYLCSGGGGSYGYTFGSGTRLTVV.

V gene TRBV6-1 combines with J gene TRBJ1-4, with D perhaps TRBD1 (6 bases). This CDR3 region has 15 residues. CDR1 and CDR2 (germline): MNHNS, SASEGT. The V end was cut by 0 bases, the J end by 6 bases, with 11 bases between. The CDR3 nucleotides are TGTGCCAGCAGTGAAGCGACAGGCAATCATGAAAAACTGTTTTTT. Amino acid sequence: CASSEATGNHEKLFF.

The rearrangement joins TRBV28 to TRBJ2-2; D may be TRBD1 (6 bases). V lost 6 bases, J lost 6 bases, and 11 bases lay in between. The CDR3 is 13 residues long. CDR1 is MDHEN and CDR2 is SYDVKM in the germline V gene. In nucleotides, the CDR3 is TGTGCCAGCAGGAGGACAGTCCCCGGGGAGCTGTTTTTT. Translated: CASRRTVPGELFF. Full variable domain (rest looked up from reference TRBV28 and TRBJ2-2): DVKVTQSSRYLVKRTGEKVFLECVQDMDHENMFWYRQDPGLGLRLIYFSYDVKMKEKGDIPEGYSVSREKKERFSLILESASTNQTSMYLCASRRTVPGELFFGEGSRLTVL.

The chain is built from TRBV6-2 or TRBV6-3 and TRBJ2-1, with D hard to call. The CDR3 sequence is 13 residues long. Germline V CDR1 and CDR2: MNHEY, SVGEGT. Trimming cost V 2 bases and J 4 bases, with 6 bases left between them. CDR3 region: CASSYQVYNEQFF. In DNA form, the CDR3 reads TGTGCCAGCAGTTACCAGGTATACAATGAGCAGTTCTTC.

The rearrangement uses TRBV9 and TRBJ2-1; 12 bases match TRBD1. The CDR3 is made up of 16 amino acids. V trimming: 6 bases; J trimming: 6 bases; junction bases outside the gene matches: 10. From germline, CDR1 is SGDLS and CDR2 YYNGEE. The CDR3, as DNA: TGTGCCAGCACGACTTTGGGGACAGGGGGCTTCAATGAGCAGTTCTTC. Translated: CASTTLGTGGFNEQFF.

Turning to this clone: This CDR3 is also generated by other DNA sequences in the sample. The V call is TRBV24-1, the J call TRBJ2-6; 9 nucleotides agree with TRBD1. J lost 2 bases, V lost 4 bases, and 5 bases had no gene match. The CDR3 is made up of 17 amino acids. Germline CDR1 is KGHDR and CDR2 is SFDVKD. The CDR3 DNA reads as TGTGCCACCAGTGAGGGACAGGGTACTCCTGGGGCCAACGTCCTGACTTTC. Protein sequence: CATSEGQGTPGANVLTF.

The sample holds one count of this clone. DNA for the CDR3: TGTGCCAGCAGGCTGGCGGGGGCGGTGCTGCGGCCCCAGCATTTT. It is translated as CASRLAGAVLRPQHF. The V and J genes are TRBV28 and TRBJ1-5, with D possibly matching TRBD1 (6 bases). Germline V gene lookup returns CDR1 MDHEN and CDR2 SYDVKM. Trimming left V 6 bases short and J 9 bases short, with 21 bases between. CDR3 length: 15 residues.

CDR3 in amino acids: CASSQVMEVGEQYF. CDR3 in DNA: TGCGCCAGCAGCCAAGTAATGGAGGTTGGCGAGCAGTACTTC. V is TRBV4-1 and J is TRBJ2-7; D might be TRBD2 (5 bases). V lost 1 base to trimming and J lost 6 bases, with 13 bases between them. CDR1 is MGHRA and CDR2 is YSYEKL in the germline V gene. The CDR3 has 14 residues.

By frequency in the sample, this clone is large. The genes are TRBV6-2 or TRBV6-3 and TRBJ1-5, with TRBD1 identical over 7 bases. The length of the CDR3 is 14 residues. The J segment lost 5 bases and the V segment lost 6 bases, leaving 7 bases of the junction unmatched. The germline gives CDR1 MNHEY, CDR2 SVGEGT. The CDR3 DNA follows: TGTGCCAGCAGCCCTAGACAGGGACATCAGCCCCAGCATTTT. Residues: CASSPRQGHQPQHF.

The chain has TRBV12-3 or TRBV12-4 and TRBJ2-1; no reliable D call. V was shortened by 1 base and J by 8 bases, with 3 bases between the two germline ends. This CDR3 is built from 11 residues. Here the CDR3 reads CASSLVYEQFF. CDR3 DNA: TGTGCCAGCAGTTTAGTGTATGAGCAGTTCTTC.

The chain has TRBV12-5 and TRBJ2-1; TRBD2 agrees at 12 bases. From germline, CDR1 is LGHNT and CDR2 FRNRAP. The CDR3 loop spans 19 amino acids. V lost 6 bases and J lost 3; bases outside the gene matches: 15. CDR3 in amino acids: CASGYQTGLAGTYYNEQFF. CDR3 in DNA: TGTGCTAGTGGATACCAAACAGGACTAGCGGGGACCTACTACAATGAGCAGTTCTTC.

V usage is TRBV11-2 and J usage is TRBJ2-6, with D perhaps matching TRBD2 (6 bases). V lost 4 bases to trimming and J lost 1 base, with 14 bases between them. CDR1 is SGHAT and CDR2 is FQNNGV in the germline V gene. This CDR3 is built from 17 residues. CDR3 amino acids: CASSSYRRESGANVLTF. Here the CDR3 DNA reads TGTGCCAGCAGCTCCTACCGTCGGGAGTCTGGGGCCAACGTCCTGACTTTC.

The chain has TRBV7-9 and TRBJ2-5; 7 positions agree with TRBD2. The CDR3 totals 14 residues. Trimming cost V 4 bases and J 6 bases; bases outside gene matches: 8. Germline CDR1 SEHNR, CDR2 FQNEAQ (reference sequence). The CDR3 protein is CASSWGGNAKTQYF. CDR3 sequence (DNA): TGTGCCAGCAGCTGGGGGGGGAACGCGAAGACCCAGTACTTC.

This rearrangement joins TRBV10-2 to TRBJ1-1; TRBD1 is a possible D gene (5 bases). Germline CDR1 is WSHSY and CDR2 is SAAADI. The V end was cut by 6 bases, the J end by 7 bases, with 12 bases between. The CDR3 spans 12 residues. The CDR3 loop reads CASSSGLREAFF. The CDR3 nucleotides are TGCGCCAGCAGCTCAGGGTTGCGTGAAGCTTTCTTT.

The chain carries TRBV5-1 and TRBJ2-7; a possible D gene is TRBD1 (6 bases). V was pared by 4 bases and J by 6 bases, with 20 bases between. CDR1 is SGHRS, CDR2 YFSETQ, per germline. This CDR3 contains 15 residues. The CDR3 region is CASSIQPTGNGEQYF. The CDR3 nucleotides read TGCGCCAGCAGCATACAACCTACAGGGAATGGCGAGCAGTACTTC.

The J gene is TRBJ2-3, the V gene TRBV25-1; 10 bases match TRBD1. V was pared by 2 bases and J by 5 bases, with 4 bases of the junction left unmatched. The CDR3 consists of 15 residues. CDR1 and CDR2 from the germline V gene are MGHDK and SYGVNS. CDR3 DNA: TGTGCCAGCAGTGAAGGACAGGGGGGGGTAGATACGCAGTATTTT. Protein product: CASSEGQGGVDTQYF.

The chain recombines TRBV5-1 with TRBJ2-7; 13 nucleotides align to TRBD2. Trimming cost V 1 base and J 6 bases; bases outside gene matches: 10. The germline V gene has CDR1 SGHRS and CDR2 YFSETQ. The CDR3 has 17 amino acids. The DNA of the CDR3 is TGCGCCAGCAGCTTGACTAGCGGGAGGGCCGCCCAAGGCGAGCAGTACTTC. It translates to CASSLTSGRAAQGEQYF. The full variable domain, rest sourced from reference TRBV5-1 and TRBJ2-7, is KAGVTQTPRYLIKTRGQQVTLSCSPISGHRSVSWYQQTPGQGLQFLFEYFSETQRNKGNFPGRFSGRQFSNSRSEMNVSTLELGDSALYLCASSLTSGRAAQGEQYFGPGTRLTVT.

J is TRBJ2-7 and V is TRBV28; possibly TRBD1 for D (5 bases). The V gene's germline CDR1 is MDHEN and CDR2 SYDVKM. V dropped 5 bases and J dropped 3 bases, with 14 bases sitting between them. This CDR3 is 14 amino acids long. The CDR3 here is CASSAQGLHYEQYF. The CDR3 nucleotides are TGTGCCAGCAGTGCCCAGGGTCTACACTACGAGCAGTACTTC.

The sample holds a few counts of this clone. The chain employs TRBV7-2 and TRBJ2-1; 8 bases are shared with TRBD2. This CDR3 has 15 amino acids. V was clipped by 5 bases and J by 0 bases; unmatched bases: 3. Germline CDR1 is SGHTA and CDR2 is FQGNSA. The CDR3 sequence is CASSASGGSYNEQFF. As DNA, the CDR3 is TGTGCCAGCAGCGCGAGCGGGGGCTCCTACAATGAGCAGTTCTTC.

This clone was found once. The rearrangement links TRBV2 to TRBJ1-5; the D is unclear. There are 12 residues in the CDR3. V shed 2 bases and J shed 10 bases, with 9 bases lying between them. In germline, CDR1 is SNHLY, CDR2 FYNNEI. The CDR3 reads CASSESQNPQHF. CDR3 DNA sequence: TGTGCCAGCAGTGAATCCCAAAATCCCCAGCATTTT.

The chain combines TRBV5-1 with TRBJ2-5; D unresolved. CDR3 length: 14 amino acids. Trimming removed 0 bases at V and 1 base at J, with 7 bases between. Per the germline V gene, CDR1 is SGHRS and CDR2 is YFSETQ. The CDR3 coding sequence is TGCGCCAGCAGCTTGGGTGCGGTCCAAGAGACCCAGTACTTC. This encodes CASSLGAVQETQYF.